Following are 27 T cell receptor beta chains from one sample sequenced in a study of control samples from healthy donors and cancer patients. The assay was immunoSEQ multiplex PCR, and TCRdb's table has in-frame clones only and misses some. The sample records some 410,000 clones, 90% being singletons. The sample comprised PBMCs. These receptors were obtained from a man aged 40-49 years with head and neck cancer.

CDR3 amino acids: CASSLVLAGPGELFF. CDR3 bases: TGCGCCAGCAGCTTGGTACTAGCGGGCCCCGGGGAGCTGTTTTTT. This rearrangement joins TRBV5-1 to TRBJ2-2; 9 bases line up with TRBD2. Unmatched junction bases numbered 3, after V lost 0 bases and J lost 6 bases. This CDR3 spans 15 amino acids. CDR1 SGHRS and CDR2 YFSETQ come from the germline V gene.

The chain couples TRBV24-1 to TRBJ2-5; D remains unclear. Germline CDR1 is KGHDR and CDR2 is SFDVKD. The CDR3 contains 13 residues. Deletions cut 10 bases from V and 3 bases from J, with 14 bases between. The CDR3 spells CATSSAAKETQYF. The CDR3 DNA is TGTGCCACTTCTTCCGCCGCCAAAGAGACCCAGTACTTC.

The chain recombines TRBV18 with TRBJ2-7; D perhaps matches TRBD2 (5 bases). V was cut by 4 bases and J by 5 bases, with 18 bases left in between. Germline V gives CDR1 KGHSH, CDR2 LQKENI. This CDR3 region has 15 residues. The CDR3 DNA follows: TGTGCCAGCTCACTCAAGATTTCGGGAACCCACGAGCAGTACTTC. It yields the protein CASSLKISGTHEQYF.

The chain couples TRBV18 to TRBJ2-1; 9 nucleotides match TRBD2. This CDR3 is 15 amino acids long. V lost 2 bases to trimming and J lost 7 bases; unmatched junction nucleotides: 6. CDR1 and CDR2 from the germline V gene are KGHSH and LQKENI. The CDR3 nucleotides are TGTGCCAGCTCACCAGGCCTAGCGGGGCTAAATGAGCAGTTCTTC. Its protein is CASSPGLAGLNEQFF. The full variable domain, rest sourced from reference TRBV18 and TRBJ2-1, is NAGVMQNPRHLVRRRGQEARLRCSPMKGHSHVYWYRQLPEEGLKFMVYLQKENIIDESGMPKERFSAEFPKEGPSILRIQQVVRGDSAAYFCASSPGLAGLNEQFFGPGTRLTVL.

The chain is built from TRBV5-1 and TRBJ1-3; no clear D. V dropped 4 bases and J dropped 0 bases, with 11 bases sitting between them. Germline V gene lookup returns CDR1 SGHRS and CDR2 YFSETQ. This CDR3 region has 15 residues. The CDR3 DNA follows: TGCGCCAGCAGCGACGGAAGTTACTCTGGAAACACCATATATTTT. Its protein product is CASSDGSYSGNTIYF.

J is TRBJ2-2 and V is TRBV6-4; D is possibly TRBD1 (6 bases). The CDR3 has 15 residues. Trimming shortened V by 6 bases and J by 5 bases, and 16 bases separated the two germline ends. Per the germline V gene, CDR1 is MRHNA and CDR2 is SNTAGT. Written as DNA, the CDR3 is TGTGCCAGCAGCCGGGACACAGCACGGACCGGGGAGCTGTTTTTT. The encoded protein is CASSRDTARTGELFF.

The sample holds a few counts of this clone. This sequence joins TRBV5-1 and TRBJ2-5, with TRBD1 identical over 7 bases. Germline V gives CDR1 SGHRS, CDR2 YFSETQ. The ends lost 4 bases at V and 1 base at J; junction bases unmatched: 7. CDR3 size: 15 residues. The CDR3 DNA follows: TGCGCCAGCAGCCCGGGACAGACCTTCCAAGAGACCCAGTACTTC. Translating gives CASSPGQTFQETQYF.

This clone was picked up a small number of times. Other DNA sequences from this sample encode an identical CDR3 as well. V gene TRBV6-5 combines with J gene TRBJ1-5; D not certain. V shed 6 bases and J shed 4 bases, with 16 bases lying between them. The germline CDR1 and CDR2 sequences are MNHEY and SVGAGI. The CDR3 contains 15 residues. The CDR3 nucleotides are TGTGCCAGCAGCCGCGATCGGGGTGGGAATCAGCCCCAGCATTTT. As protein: CASSRDRGGNQPQHF.

The chain's CDR3 is CASSSRGRVSYEQYF. As DNA, the CDR3 is TGTGCCAGCAGTTCCCGCGGGAGGGTCTCCTACGAGCAGTACTTC. The chain joins TRBV6-2 or TRBV6-3 to TRBJ2-7, with 9 positions matching TRBD2. The CDR3 totals 15 residues. Unmatched junction bases numbered 4, after V lost 4 bases and J lost 0 bases. Germline-derived CDR1 and CDR2 are MNHEY and SVGEGT.

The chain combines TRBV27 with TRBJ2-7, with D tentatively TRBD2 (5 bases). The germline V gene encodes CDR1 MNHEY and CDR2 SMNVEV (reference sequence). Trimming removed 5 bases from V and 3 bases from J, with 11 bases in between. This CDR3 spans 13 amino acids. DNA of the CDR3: TGTGCCAGCAGTCCAAGTAGCGTCTACGAGCAGTACTTC. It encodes CASSPSSVYEQYF.

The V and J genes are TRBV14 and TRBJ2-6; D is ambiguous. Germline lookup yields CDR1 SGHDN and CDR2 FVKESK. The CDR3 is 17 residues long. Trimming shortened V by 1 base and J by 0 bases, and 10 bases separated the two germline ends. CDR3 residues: CASSQARPSSGANVLTF. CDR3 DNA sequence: TGTGCCAGCAGCCAAGCCCGGCCGAGCTCTGGGGCCAACGTCCTGACTTTC. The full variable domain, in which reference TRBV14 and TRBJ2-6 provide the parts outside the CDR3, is EAGVTQFPSHSVIEKGQTVTLRCDPISGHDNLYWYRRVMGKEIKFLLHFVKESKQDESGMPNNRFLAERTGGTYSTLKVQPAELEDSGVYFCASSQARPSSGANVLTFGAGSRLTVL.

The DNA for the CDR3 is TGTGCCAGCAGCGTAAGGGGGAACACTGAAGCTTTCTTT. It is translated as CASSVRGNTEAFF. The chain is built from TRBV5-4 and TRBJ1-1; D is perhaps TRBD1 (5 bases). V was shortened by 4 bases and J by 1 base, with 8 bases between the two germline ends. CDR3 length: 13 amino acids. The germline gives CDR1 SGHNT, CDR2 YYREEE (reference sequence).

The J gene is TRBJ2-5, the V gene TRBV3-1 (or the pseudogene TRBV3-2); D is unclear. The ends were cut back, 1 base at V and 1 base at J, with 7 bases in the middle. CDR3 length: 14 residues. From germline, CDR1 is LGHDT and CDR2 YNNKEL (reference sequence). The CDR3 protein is CASSQVRFQETQYF. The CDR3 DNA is TGTGCCAGCAGCCAAGTCCGCTTCCAAGAGACCCAGTACTTC.

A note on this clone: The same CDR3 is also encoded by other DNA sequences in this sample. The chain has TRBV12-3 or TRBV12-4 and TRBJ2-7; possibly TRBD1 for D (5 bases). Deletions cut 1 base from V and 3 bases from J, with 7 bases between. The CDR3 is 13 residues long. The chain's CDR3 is CASSLGQGYEQYF. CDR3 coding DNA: TGTGCCAGCAGTTTAGGGCAGGGCTACGAGCAGTACTTC.

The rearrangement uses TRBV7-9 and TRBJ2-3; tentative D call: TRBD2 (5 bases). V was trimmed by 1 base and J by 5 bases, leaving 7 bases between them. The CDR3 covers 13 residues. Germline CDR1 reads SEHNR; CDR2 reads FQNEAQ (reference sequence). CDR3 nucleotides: TGTGCCAGCAGCTTAGGACGGGAAGATACGCAGTATTTT. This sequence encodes CASSLGREDTQYF.

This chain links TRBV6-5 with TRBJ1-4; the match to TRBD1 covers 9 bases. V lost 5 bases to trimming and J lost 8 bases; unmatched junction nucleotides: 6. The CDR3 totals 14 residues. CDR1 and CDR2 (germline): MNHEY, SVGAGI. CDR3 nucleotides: TGTGCCAGCAGTATACAGGGGGCAGGAGAAAAACTGTTTTTT. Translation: CASSIQGAGEKLFF.

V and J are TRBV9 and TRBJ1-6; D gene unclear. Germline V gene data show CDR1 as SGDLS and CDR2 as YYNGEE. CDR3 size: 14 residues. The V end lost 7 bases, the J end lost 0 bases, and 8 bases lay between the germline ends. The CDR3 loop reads CASGQSSYNSPLHF. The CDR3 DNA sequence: TGTGCCAGCGGGCAGAGCTCCTATAATTCACCCCTCCACTTT.

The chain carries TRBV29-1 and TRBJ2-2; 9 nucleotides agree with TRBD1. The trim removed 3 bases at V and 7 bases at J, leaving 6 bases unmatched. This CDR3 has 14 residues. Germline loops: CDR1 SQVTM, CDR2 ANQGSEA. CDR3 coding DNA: TGCAGCGTTGAGGGGGACAGGGAGTTCGGGGAGCTGTTTTTT. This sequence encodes CSVEGDREFGELFF.

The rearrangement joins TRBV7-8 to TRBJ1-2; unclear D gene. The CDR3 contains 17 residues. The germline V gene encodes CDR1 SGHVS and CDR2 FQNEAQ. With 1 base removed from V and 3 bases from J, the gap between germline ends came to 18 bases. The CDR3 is CASSLVVLGRYDYGYTF. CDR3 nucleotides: TGTGCCAGCAGCTTAGTAGTTTTGGGCAGGTACGACTATGGCTACACCTTC.

This CDR3 is CASSDVAGLGYEQFF. For the CDR3, the DNA is TGTGCCAGCAGTGATGTAGCGGGGCTTGGCTATGAGCAGTTCTTC. This chain joins TRBV6-1 and TRBJ2-1; 8 nucleotides line up with TRBD2. J gave up 8 bases and V 3 bases, and 9 bases lay outside the gene matches. This CDR3 spans 15 amino acids. Germline V gene data show CDR1 as MNHNS and CDR2 as SASEGT.

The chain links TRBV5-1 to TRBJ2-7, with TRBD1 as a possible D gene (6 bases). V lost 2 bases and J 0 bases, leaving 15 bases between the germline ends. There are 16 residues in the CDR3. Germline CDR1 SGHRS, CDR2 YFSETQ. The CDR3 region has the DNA TGCGCCAGCAGCTTCGGCTACCCAGGGGTCTCCTACGAGCAGTACTTC. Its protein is CASSFGYPGVSYEQYF.

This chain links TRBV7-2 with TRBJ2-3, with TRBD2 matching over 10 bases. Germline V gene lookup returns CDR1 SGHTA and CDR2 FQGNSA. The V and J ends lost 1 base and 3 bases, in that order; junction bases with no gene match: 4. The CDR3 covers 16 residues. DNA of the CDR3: TGTGCCAGCAGCTTAGGGACTAGCGGACCGACAGATACGCAGTATTTT. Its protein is CASSLGTSGPTDTQYF.

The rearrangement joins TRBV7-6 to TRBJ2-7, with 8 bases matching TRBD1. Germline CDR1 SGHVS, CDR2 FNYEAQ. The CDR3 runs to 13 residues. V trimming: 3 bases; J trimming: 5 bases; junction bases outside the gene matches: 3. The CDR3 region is CASSLDRVNEQYF. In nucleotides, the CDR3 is TGTGCCAGCAGCTTGGACAGGGTTAACGAGCAGTACTTC.

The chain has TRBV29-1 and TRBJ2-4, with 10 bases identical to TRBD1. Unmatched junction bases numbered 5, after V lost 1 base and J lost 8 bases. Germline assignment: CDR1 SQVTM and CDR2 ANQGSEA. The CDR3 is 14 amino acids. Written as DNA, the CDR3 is TGCAGCGTTGAAGGCGACAGGGGGCCGTACATTCAGTACTTC. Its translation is CSVEGDRGPYIQYF.

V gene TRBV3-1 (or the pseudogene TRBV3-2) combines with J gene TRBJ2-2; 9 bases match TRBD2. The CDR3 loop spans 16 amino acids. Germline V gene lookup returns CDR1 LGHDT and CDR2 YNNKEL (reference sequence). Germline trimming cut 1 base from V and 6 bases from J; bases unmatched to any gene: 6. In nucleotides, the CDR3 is TGTGCCAGCAGCCAAGTGGCAAGCGGGGGGCCCGGGGAGCTGTTTTTT. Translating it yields CASSQVASGGPGELFF.

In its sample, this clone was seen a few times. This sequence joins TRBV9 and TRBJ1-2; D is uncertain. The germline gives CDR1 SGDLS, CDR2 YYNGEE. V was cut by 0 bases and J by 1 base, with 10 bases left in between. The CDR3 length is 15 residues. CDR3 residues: CASSVEVRLNYGYTF. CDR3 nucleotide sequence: TGTGCCAGCAGCGTAGAAGTGAGACTTAACTATGGCTACACCTTC.

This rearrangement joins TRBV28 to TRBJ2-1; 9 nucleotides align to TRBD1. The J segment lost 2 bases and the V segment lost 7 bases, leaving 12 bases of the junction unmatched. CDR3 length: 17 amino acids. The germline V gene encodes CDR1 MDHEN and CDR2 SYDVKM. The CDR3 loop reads CASTSFVGDRAYNEQFF. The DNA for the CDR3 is TGTGCCAGCACCAGTTTTGTCGGGGACAGGGCCTACAATGAGCAGTTCTTC.